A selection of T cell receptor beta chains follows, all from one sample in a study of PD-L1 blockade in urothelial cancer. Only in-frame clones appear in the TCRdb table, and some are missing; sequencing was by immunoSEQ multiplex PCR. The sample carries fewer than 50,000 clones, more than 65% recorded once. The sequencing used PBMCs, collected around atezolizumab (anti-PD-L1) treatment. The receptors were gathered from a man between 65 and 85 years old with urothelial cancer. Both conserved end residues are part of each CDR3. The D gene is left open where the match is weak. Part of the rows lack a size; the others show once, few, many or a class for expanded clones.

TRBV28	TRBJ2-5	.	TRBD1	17	CASSSEYRDRGPETQYF	TGTGCCAGCAGTTCGGAGTACCGGGACAGGGGGCCGGAGACCCAGTACTTC
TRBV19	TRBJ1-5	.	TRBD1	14	CASSGQGGNQPQHF	TGTGCCAGTAGTGGACAGGGAGGCAATCAGCCCCAGCATTTT
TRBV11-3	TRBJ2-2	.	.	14	CASSLSQDTGELFF	TGTGCCAGCAGCTTAAGCCAAGACACCGGGGAGCTGTTTTTT
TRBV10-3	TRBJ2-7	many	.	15	CAISPRDGSSYEQYF	TGTGCCATCAGCCCGAGGGACGGGAGCTCCTACGAGCAGTACTTC
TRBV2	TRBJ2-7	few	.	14	CASSQGRDSYEQYF	TGTGCCAGCAGTCAGGGTAGAGATTCCTACGAGCAGTACTTC
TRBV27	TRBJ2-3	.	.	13	CASRASGTDTQYF	TGTGCCAGCAGGGCTAGCGGCACAGATACGCAGTATTTT
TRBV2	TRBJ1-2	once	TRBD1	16	CASSPPTGGLIYGYTF	TGTGCCAGCAGTCCCCCGACAGGGGGGCTAATCTATGGCTACACCTTC
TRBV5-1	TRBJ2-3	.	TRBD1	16	CASSSLWDSNTDTQYF	TGCGCCAGCAGCTCTCTTTGGGACAGCAACACAGATACGCAGTATTTT
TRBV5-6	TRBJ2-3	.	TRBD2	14	CASSTTTSGRTQYF	TGTGCCAGCAGCACTACGACTAGCGGGAGAACGCAGTATTTT
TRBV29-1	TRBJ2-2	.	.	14	CSVEGQMNTGELFF	TGCAGCGTGGAAGGACAAATGAACACCGGGGAGCTGTTTTTT
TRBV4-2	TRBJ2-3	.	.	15	CASSPQRGSRDTQYF	TGTGCCAGCAGCCCGCAACGAGGTTCAAGAGATACGCAGTATTTT
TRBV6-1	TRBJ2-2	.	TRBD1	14	CASRTGGDTGELFF	TGTGCCAGTCGGACAGGGGGCGACACCGGGGAGCTGTTTTTT
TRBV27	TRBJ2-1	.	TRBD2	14	CASSFSASGSEQFF	TGTGCCAGCAGTTTTTCGGCTAGCGGGAGTGAGCAGTTCTTC
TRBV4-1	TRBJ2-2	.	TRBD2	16	CASSLLGTSGTGELFF	TGCGCCAGCAGCCTACTGGGGACTAGCGGCACCGGGGAGCTGTTTTTT
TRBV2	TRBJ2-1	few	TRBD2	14	CASIKRESYNEQFF	TGTGCCAGCATAAAGCGGGAGTCCTACAATGAGCAGTTCTTC
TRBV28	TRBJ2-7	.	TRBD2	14	CASSSAGGIYEQYF	TGTGCCAGCAGTTCAGCGGGAGGGATATACGAGCAGTACTTC
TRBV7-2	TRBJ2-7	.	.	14	CASSLPSPTYEQYF	TGTGCCAGCAGCTTACCTAGCCCAACCTACGAGCAGTACTTC
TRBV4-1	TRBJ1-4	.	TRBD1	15	CASSPHRGRNEKLFF	TGCGCCAGCAGCCCCCACAGGGGTAGAAATGAAAAACTGTTTTTT
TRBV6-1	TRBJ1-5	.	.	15	CASSEALAGSQPQHF	TGTGCCAGCAGTGAAGCGCTGGCGGGCAGTCAGCCCCAGCATTTT
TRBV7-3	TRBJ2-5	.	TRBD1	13	CASSWTGEETQYF	TGTGCCAGCAGCTGGACAGGCGAAGAGACCCAGTACTTC
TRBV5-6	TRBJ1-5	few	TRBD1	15	CASSLRRGSNQPQHF	TGTGCCAGCAGCTTGCGCAGGGGGTCGAATCAGCCCCAGCATTTT
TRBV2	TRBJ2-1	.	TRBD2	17	CASEGLAGRSSYNEQFF	TGTGCCAGCGAGGGACTAGCGGGGCGGAGCTCCTACAATGAGCAGTTCTTC
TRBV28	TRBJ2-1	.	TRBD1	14	CASSQPTGVNEQFF	TGTGCCAGCAGCCAACCTACAGGGGTAAATGAGCAGTTCTTC